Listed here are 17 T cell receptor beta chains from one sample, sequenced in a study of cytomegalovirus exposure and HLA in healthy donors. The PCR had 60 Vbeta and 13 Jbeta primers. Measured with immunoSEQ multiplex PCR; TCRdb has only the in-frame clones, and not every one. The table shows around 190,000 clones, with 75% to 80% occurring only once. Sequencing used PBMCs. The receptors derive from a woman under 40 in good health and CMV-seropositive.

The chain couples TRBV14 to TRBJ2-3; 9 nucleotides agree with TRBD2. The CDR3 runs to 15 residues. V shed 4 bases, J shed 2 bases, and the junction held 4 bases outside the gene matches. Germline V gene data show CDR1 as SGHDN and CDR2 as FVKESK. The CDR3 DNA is TGTGCCAGCAGCCGGACTAGCGCCCACACAGATACGCAGTATTTT. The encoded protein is CASSRTSAHTDTQYF.

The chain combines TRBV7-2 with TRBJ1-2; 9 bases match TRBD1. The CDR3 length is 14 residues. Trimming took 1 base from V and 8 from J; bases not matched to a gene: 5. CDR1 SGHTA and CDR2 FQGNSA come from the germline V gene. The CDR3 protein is CASSLGQGVGGYTF. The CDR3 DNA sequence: TGTGCCAGCAGCTTAGGACAGGGGGTTGGAGGCTACACCTTC.

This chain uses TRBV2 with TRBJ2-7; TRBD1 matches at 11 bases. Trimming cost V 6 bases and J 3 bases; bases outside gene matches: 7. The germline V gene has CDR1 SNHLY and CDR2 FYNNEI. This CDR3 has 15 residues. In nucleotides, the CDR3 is TGTGCCAGCAGAACGACCGGGACAGGGGGCTACGAGCAGTACTTC. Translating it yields CASRTTGTGGYEQYF.

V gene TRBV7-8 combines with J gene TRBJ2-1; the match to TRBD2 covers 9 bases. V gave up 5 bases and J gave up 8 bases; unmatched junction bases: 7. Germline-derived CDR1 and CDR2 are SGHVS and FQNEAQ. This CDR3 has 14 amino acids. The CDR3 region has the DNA TGTGCCAGCAGCCCCGGGACTAGCTTCTATGAGCAGTTCTTC. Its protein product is CASSPGTSFYEQFF.

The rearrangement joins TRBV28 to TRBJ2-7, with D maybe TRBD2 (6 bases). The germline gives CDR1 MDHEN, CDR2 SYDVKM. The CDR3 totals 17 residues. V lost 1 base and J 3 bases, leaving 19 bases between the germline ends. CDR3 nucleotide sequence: TGTGCCAGCAGTTTATTCCCCGGGGACTTCAGTTTCTACGAGCAGTACTTC. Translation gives CASSLFPGDFSFYEQYF. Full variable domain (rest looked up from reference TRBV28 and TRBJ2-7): DVKVTQSSRYLVKRTGEKVFLECVQDMDHENMFWYRQDPGLGLRLIYFSYDVKMKEKGDIPEGYSVSREKKERFSLILESASTNQTSMYLCASSLFPGDFSFYEQYFGPGTRLTVT.

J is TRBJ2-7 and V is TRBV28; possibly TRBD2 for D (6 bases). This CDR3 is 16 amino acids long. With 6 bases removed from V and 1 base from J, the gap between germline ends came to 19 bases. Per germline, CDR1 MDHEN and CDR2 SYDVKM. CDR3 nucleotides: TGTGCCAGCAGCTCCATCCGCGGGGACGGGTCCTACGAGCAGTACTTC. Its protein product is CASSSIRGDGSYEQYF.

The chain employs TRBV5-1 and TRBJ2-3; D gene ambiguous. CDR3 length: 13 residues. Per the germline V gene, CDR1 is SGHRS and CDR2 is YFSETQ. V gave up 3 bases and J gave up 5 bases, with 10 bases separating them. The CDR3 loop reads CASSSRPGDTQYF. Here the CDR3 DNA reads TGCGCCAGCAGCTCCCGGCCGGGAGATACGCAGTATTTT.

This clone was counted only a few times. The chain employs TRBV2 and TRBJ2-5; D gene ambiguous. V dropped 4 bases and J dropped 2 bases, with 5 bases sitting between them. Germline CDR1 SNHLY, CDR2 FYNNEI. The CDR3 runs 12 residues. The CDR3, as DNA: TGTGCCAGCAGTGCCAGTCAAGAGACCCAGTACTTC. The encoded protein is CASSASQETQYF.

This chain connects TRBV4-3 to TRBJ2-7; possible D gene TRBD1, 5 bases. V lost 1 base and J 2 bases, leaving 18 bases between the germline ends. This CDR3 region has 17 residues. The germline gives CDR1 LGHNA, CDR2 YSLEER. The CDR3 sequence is CASSQAAVFDSPYEQYF. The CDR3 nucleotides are TGCGCCAGCAGCCAAGCCGCGGTCTTTGACAGCCCCTACGAGCAGTACTTC.

The CDR3: CASSSPPDREWEQYF. The DNA of the CDR3 is TGTGCCAGCAGCTCGCCGCCGGACAGGGAGTGGGAGCAGTACTTC. This chain uses TRBV7-9 with TRBJ2-7; 8 bases align to TRBD1. From germline, CDR1 is SEHNR and CDR2 FQNEAQ (reference sequence). The CDR3 has 15 amino acids. The V segment lost 4 bases and the J segment 7 bases; nucleotides outside the gene matches: 12. Complete variable domain (other parts from reference TRBV7-9 and TRBJ2-7): DTGVSQNPRHKITKRGQNVTFRCDPISEHNRLYWYRQTLGQGPEFLTYFQNEAQLEKSRLLSDRFSAERPKGSFSTLEIQRTEQGDSAMYLCASSSPPDREWEQYFGPGTRLTVT.

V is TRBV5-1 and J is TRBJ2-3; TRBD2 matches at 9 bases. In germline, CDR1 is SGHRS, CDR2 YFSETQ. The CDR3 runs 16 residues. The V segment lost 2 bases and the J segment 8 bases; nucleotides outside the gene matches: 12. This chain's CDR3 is CASSFLLGGGASTQYF. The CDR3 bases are TGCGCCAGCAGCTTCCTCTTGGGCGGGGGGGCCTCTACGCAGTATTTT.

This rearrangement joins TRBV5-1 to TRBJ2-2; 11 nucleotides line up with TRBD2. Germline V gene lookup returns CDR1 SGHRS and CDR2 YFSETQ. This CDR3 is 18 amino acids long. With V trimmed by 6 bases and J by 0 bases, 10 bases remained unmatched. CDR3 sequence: CASTQGASGRTNTGELFF. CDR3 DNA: TGCGCCAGCACCCAAGGTGCTAGCGGGAGGACGAACACCGGGGAGCTGTTTTTT.

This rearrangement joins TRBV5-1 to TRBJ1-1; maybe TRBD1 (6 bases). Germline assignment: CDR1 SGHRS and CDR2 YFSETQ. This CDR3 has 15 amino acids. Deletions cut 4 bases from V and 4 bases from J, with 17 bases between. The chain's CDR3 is CASSPTVQGGTEAFF. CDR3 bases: TGCGCCAGCAGCCCGACGGTACAGGGTGGCACTGAAGCTTTCTTT.

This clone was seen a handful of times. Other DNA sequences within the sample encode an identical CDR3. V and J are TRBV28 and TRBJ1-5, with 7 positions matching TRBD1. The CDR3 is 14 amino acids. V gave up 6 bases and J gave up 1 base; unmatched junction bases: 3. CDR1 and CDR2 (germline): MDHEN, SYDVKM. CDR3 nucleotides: TGTGCCAGCAGACGGGGACAGAGCAATCAGCCCCAGCATTTT. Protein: CASRRGQSNQPQHF.

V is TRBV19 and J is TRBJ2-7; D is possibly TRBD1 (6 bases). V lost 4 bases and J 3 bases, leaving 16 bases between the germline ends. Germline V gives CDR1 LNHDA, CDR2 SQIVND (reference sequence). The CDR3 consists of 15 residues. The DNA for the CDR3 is TGTGCCAGTAGTAAACGAGGGCAGGGGAACTACGAGCAGTACTTC. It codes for CASSKRGQGNYEQYF.

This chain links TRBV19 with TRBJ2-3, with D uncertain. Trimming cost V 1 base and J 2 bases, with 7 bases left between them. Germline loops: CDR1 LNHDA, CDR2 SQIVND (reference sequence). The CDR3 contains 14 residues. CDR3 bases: TGTGCCAGTAGTATAGGCGGCTACACAGATACGCAGTATTTT. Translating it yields CASSIGGYTDTQYF. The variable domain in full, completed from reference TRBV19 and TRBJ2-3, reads DGGITQSPKYLFRKEGQNVTLSCEQNLNHDAMYWYRQDPGQGLRLIYYSQIVNDFQKGDIAEGYSVSREKKESFPLTVTSAQKNPTAFYLCASSIGGYTDTQYFGPGTRLTVL.

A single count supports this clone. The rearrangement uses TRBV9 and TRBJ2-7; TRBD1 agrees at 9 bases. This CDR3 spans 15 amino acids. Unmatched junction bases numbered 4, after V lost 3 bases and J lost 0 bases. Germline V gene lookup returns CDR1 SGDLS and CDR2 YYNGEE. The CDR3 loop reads CASSAGTGHSYEQYF. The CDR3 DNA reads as TGTGCCAGCAGCGCCGGGACAGGGCACTCCTACGAGCAGTACTTC. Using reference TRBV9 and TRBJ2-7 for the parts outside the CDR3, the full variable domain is DSGVTQTPKHLITATGQRVTLRCSPRSGDLSVYWYQQSLDQGLQFLIQYYNGEERAKGNILERFSAQQFPDLHSELNLSSLELGDSALYFCASSAGTGHSYEQYFGPGTRLTVT.